This T cell receptor (beta chain) was retrieved from a study of blood T cell repertoires in COVID-19. Study information: The study drew acute and convalescent COVID-19 samples from the United States, Italy and Spain. Nucleic acid was either cDNA or gDNA, and it came from T cells, B-cell-depleted T cells, or PBMCs.

The CDR3 runs 14 residues. V gave up 4 bases and J gave up 2 bases, with 12 bases separating them. In germline, CDR1 is SQVTM, CDR2 ANQGSEA. How the authors handled the data: Cell counts per sample came from amplifying reference gene primers. Measured with immunoSEQ multiplex PCR; TCRdb has only the in-frame clones, and not every one. The V and J calls and the clone size are those of that table, but D and trimming were determined from the DNA. This table holds approximately 190,000 clones, about 85% found once. The gene calls are TRBV29-1 and TRBJ2-1; D may be TRBD2 (5 bases). Sequences were obtained from peripheral blood. The receptor comes from a man between 60 and 75 years old with active or convalescent COVID-19. The CDR3 loop is CSVGPGKTYNEQFF. The CDR3 DNA reads TGCAGCGTTGGACCGGGGAAAACCTACAATGAGCAGTTCTTC.